A single sample gave rise to the 6 T cell receptor beta chains below, sequenced in a study of CDR3 diversity in severe acne (dated by TCRdb to between 2017 and 2020). Receptor libraries were prepared by PCR. Sequenced on an Illumina HiSeq 2000. Starting from the raw public reads, TCRdb applied fastp trimming at Q25, assembled clones with MiXCR and retained in-frame beta chains. Entries are consolidated by CDR3 protein sequence, retaining the most common genes and DNA. The sample records approximately 77,000 distinct CDR3 sequences, about 53% of which are singletons. The ten largest make up 11% of the sample. Source material: blood. The receptor source for this set is a male donor with severe acne vulgaris.

This rearrangement joins TRBV2 to TRBJ2-5; 12 nucleotides match TRBD2. This CDR3 region has 15 residues. V lost 7 bases and J lost 6; bases outside the gene matches: 9. CDR1 is SNHLY, CDR2 FYNNEI, per germline. CDR3 DNA: TGTGCCAGCACCCTAGCTAGCGGGAGGGAACAGACCCAGTACTTC. Amino acids: CASTLASGREQTQYF.

The rearrangement joins TRBV20-1 to TRBJ1-2; D is uncertain. This CDR3 comprises 13 residues. V lost 0 bases and J 3 bases, leaving 8 bases between the germline ends. The germline gives CDR1 DFQATT, CDR2 SNEGSKA (reference sequence). The DNA for the CDR3 is TGCAGTGCTAGAGACTCCCCCGACTATGGCTACACCTTC. Amino acids: CSARDSPDYGYTF.

Comments on this clonotype: A much larger clone differs from this one at a single base, so this may be a read error. The V and J genes are TRBV15 and TRBJ2-3, with D tentatively TRBD2 (5 bases). This CDR3 is 15 amino acids long. From germline, CDR1 is LNHNV and CDR2 YYDKDF (reference sequence). CDR3 region: CATSRGDYSTDPQYF. Written as DNA, the CDR3 is TGTGCCACCAGCAGAGGAGACTACAGCACAGATCCGCAGTATTTT.

The rearrangement uses TRBV24-1 and TRBJ2-2; tentative D call: TRBD2 (6 bases). This CDR3 region has 14 residues. Trimming cost V 7 bases and J 8 bases, with 16 bases left between them. Germline values: CDR1 KGHDR, CDR2 SFDVKD. The CDR3 here is CATRTGAASGELFF. The CDR3 bases are TGTGCCACCAGGACGGGAGCGGCGTCTGGGGAGCTGTTTTTT.

V gene TRBV19 combines with J gene TRBJ2-7; TRBD2 aligns across 12 bases. CDR1 LNHDA and CDR2 SQIVND come from the germline V gene (reference sequence). CDR3 size: 15 residues. J gave up 3 bases and V 3 bases, and 3 bases lay outside the gene matches. For the CDR3, the DNA is TGTGCCAGTAGTATCCTAGCGGGAGGGAACTACGAGCAGTACTTC. Its protein is CASSILAGGNYEQYF.

With regard to this clonotype: Mismatch with germline at one junction end may stem from a read error. The chain carries TRBV7-3 and TRBJ2-1, with 13 bases fitting TRBD2. The length of the CDR3 is 18 residues. Germline CDR1 SGHTA, CDR2 FQGTGA. The CDR3 loop is CASSSGLAGPSPHNGQFF. CDR3 sequence (DNA): TGTGCCAGCAGCTCGGGACTAGCGGGGCCTAGTCCACACAATGGGCAGTTCTTC.